These 24 T cell receptor beta chains came from one sample sequenced in a study of regulatory T cells in long-lasting Graves disease. In building TCR beta libraries, iRepertoire HTBI primers were used together with Arm-PCR of CDR3 regions. TCRdb redid the calling of the multiplex PCR reads with MiXCR, one entry per CDR3 protein. This table holds about 620,000 distinct CDR3 sequences, 16% found once. This sample's time point: newly diagnosed GD, antithyroid drugs for less than 3 months. From PBMCs, RNA was extracted and then used to make the TCR library. In addition, the sample was reused for a study of T cells in Graves' hyperthyroidism and ophthalmopathy.

Sequenced here: peripheral blood mononuclear cells (PBMCs), sampled at new diagnosis, from a patient treated with antithyroid drugs. The origin of the receptors is a woman in her 30s with Graves disease.

J is TRBJ1-5 and V is TRBV5-8; possibly TRBD1 for D (5 bases). The germline gives CDR1 SGHTS, CDR2 YDEGEE. Trimming pared 1 base from V and 6 bases from J, leaving 14 bases between. The CDR3 has 15 residues. DNA of the CDR3: TGTGCCAGCAGCTTGTTAGGGGAAGGGTTTCAGCCCCAGCATTTT. It yields the protein CASSLLGEGFQPQHF.

This clonotype was detected many times. V is TRBV27 and J is TRBJ1-2; D not certain. The CDR3 is made up of 16 amino acids. The V gene's germline CDR1 is MNHEY and CDR2 SMNVEV (reference sequence). Deletions cut 4 bases from V and 5 bases from J, with 20 bases between. CDR3 protein: CASSYNRANPSYGYTF. The CDR3 DNA is TGTGCCAGCAGTTACAATCGGGCTAACCCTAGTTATGGCTACACCTTC.

The gene calls are TRBV29-1 and TRBJ2-7, with D perhaps assigned TRBD1 or TRBD2 (6 bases each). The V end lost 1 base, the J end lost 1 base, and 11 bases lay between the germline ends. Germline V gives CDR1 SQVTM, CDR2 ANQGSEA. The CDR3 length is 14 residues. The CDR3, as DNA: TGCAGCGTTGAAGGGGGGGACACATCCTACGAGCAGTACTTC. As protein: CSVEGGDTSYEQYF.

This clonotype was counted ten times or more. V usage is TRBV12-3 or TRBV12-4 and J usage is TRBJ2-7; D remains ambiguous. The CDR3 contains 16 residues. V was clipped by 5 bases and J by 3 bases, with 20 bases between them. CDR3 sequence: CASSPFSAGTNYEQYF. The CDR3 bases are TGTGCCAGCAGTCCTTTCTCGGCAGGCACAAACTACGAGCAGTACTTC.

This clonotype was seen at least ten times. The chain combines TRBV4-2 with TRBJ2-7; 9 nucleotides align to TRBD2. The J segment lost 3 bases and the V segment lost 1 base, leaving 7 bases of the junction unmatched. The CDR3 is 16 residues long. Per germline, CDR1 LGHNA and CDR2 YNFKEQ. The DNA of the CDR3 is TGTGCCAGCAGCCAAGCGTCAGCGGGAGGTATCTACGAGCAGTACTTC. It is translated as CASSQASAGGIYEQYF.

This clonotype showed up just a few times. CDR3 protein: CAWSVNRYPGGEQYF. The CDR3 region has the DNA TGTGCCTGGAGTGTAAATAGATACCCGGGGGGGGAGCAGTACTTC. V usage is TRBV30 and J usage is TRBJ2-7, with 8 bases fitting TRBD2. Germline lookup yields CDR1 GTSNPN and CDR2 SVGIG (reference sequence). Germline trimming cut 0 bases from V and 7 bases from J; bases unmatched to any gene: 11. The CDR3 length is 15 residues.

The V and J genes are TRBV24-1 and TRBJ1-4; the match to TRBD1 covers 7 bases. V shed 0 bases and J 8 bases; nucleotides not matched to a gene: 8. In germline, CDR1 is KGHDR, CDR2 SFDVKD. The CDR3 loop spans 16 amino acids. The CDR3 DNA is TGTGCCACCAGTGATTTGAGGATAGGGGGCCGGGAAAAACTGTTTTTT. Its translation is CATSDLRIGGREKLFF.

The sample holds many counts of this clonotype. The chain carries TRBV6-1 and TRBJ1-1, with D perhaps TRBD1 (5 bases). The CDR3 runs to 11 residues. CDR1 MNHNS and CDR2 SASEGT come from the germline V gene. V gave up 7 bases and J gave up 7 bases, with 10 bases separating them. Written as DNA, the CDR3 is TGTGCCAGCATGACAGTTCTTGAAGCTTTCTTT. Protein: CASMTVLEAFF.

There are a few counts of this clonotype. The V gene is TRBV12-3 or TRBV12-4, the J gene TRBJ2-7, with TRBD2 identical over 7 bases. The junction had 5 bases not matched to a gene; V was cut back by 3 bases and J by 3 bases. This CDR3 has 14 amino acids. Here the CDR3 reads CASSFEAGDYEQYF. CDR3 sequence (DNA): TGTGCCAGCAGTTTTGAGGCGGGAGACTACGAGCAGTACTTC.

At least ten counts were recorded for this clonotype. The CDR3 loop reads CASSLIGPIRGNEQFF. CDR3 nucleotide sequence: TGTGCCAGCAGTTTGATTGGGCCCATTAGAGGCAATGAGCAGTTCTTC. The V gene is TRBV28, the J gene TRBJ2-1; no definite D call. This CDR3 is 16 amino acids long. Germline V gene lookup returns CDR1 MDHEN and CDR2 SYDVKM. V was clipped by 3 bases and J by 6 bases, with 18 bases between them.

There are many counts of this clonotype. This chain uses TRBV12-3 or TRBV12-4 with TRBJ2-7; no reliable D call. With 6 bases removed from V and 3 bases from J, the gap between germline ends came to 18 bases. The CDR3 contains 15 residues. The DNA of the CDR3 is TGTGCCAGCAGCCGTATGAGGTTCAGAAACTACGAGCAGTACTTC. Translated, it gives CASSRMRFRNYEQYF.

The CDR3 loop reads CASSPEAYTIYF. The DNA for the CDR3 is TGCGCCAGCAGCCCTGAGGCGTACACCATATATTTT. The rearrangement links TRBV5-1 to TRBJ1-3, with D uncertain. Trimming shortened V by 4 bases and J by 8 bases, and 10 bases separated the two germline ends. Germline CDR1 is SGHRS and CDR2 is YFSETQ. The CDR3 has 12 amino acids.

V gene TRBV19 combines with J gene TRBJ2-4; D might be TRBD1 (5 bases). CDR3 length: 17 residues. Trimming took 3 bases from V and 2 from J, leaving 17 bases between them. Looked up from germline, CDR1 is LNHDA and CDR2 is SQIVND (reference sequence). The CDR3 region is CASSMASGSLSKNIQYF. The CDR3 DNA reads TGTGCCAGTAGTATGGCCTCAGGGTCCTTGTCCAAAAACATTCAGTACTTC. The full variable domain, with the rest looked up from reference TRBV19 and TRBJ2-4, is DGGITQSPKYLFRKEGQNVTLSCEQNLNHDAMYWYRQDPGQGLRLIYYSQIVNDFQKGDIAEGYSVSREKKESFPLTVTSAQKNPTAFYLCASSMASGSLSKNIQYFGAGTRLSVL.

The table lists this clonotype with many counts. The CDR3 here is CASSPPNYGYTF. The CDR3 bases are TGTGCCAGCAGCCCCCCTAACTATGGCTACACCTTC. The rearrangement joins TRBV7-9 to TRBJ1-2; no clear D. Germline V lookup: CDR1 SEHNR, CDR2 FQNEAQ (reference sequence). Trimming left V 5 bases short and J 0 bases short, with 4 bases between. The CDR3 is made up of 12 amino acids.

The V gene is TRBV6-1, the J gene TRBJ1-5; 10 bases align to TRBD1. V shed 6 bases, J shed 5 bases, and the junction held 7 bases outside the gene matches. Germline loops: CDR1 MNHNS, CDR2 SASEGT. The CDR3 has 15 amino acids. CDR3 in amino acids: CASSPGQGRHQPQHF. As DNA, the CDR3 is TGTGCCAGCAGCCCGGGACAGGGGCGACATCAGCCCCAGCATTTT.

This clonotype was detected a few times. This sequence joins TRBV20-1 and TRBJ2-7; no clear D gene. CDR1 and CDR2 from the germline V gene are DFQATT and SNEGSKA (reference sequence). The CDR3 runs to 11 residues. Trimming removed 3 bases from V and 3 bases from J, with 6 bases in between. CDR3 protein: CSARPNYEQYF. CDR3 bases: TGCAGTGCTAGGCCAAACTACGAGCAGTACTTC.

In the case of this clonotype: The junction and the germline gene differ at one end; a read error may be behind it. The chain couples TRBV24-1 to TRBJ2-3, with a weak D call TRBD1 (5 bases). The CDR3 runs to 15 residues. Germline V gene sequence: CDR1 KGHDR, CDR2 SFDVKD. CDR3 DNA sequence: TGTGCCACCAGTAATTTGGGGCAGTCCACAGATACGCAGTATTTT. This translates into CATSNLGQSTDTQYF.

Many counts were recorded for this clonotype. The genes are TRBV20-1 and TRBJ2-1; a weak D match, TRBD2 (5 bases). Per germline, CDR1 DFQATT and CDR2 SNEGSKA (reference sequence). Deletions cut 6 bases from V and 7 bases from J, with 16 bases between. The length of the CDR3 is 13 residues. CDR3 in DNA: TGCAGTGCCGGATCTAGCAAATTAAATGAGCAGTTCTTC. Translating it yields CSAGSSKLNEQFF.

This clonotype came up many times. The rearrangement uses TRBV7-3 and TRBJ2-5, with 8 bases matching TRBD1. The V gene's germline CDR1 is SGHTA and CDR2 FQGTGA. The length of the CDR3 is 14 residues. The V and J ends lost 5 bases and 3 bases, in that order; junction bases with no gene match: 5. CDR3 sequence (DNA): TGTGCCAGCAGCCGAAAGGGACAGGAAGAGACCCAGTACTTC. Its protein is CASSRKGQEETQYF.

The table lists this clonotype with many counts. V usage is TRBV7-8 and J usage is TRBJ2-2; D is unclear. Germline values: CDR1 SGHVS, CDR2 FQNEAQ. This CDR3 spans 12 amino acids. V shed 1 base and J shed 11 bases, with 8 bases lying between them. CDR3 sequence reads: CASSLVAVELFF. The CDR3 DNA reads TGTGCCAGCAGCTTAGTTGCGGTCGAGCTGTTTTTT. Full variable domain (missing parts from reference TRBV7-8 and TRBJ2-2): GAGVSQSPRYKVAKRGQDVALRCDPISGHVSLFWYQQALGQGPEFLTYFQNEAQLDKSGLPSDRFFAERPEGSVSTLKIQRTQQEDSAVYLCASSLVAVELFFGEGSRLTVL.

The J gene is TRBJ1-2, the V gene TRBV2; perhaps TRBD1 as D (6 bases). Germline V gene lookup returns CDR1 SNHLY and CDR2 FYNNEI. Trimming removed 3 bases from V and 8 bases from J, with 13 bases in between. This CDR3 region has 13 residues. The CDR3, as DNA: TGTGCCAGCAGTGACTATGGGGGCTGGGGCTACACCTTC. It encodes CASSDYGGWGYTF.

This chain uses TRBV9 with TRBJ2-1; either TRBD1 or TRBD2 may supply D (5 bases each). The CDR3 extends over 15 amino acids. Germline assignment: CDR1 SGDLS and CDR2 YYNGEE. Trimming took off 7 bases at V and 6 bases at J, with 20 bases between the two ends. The CDR3 region is CASSRLGAASNEQFF. Written as DNA, the CDR3 is TGTGCCAGCTCTCGTCTCGGGGCTGCCTCCAATGAGCAGTTCTTC.

This clonotype was counted ten times or more. The chain employs TRBV28 and TRBJ1-1; perhaps TRBD1 as D (6 bases). Trimming left V 5 bases short and J 4 bases short, with 14 bases between. The CDR3 is 14 amino acids. Germline CDR1 reads MDHEN; CDR2 reads SYDVKM. The CDR3 region has the DNA TGTGCCAGCAGTGCCTACAGGGTGGGCACTGAAGCTTTCTTT. As protein: CASSAYRVGTEAFF.

This clonotype was seen ten or more times. V usage is TRBV6-9 and J usage is TRBJ1-1; 9 bases match TRBD1. CDR1 is MNHGY, CDR2 SVAAGI, per germline. With 3 bases clipped from V and 2 bases from J, the junction kept 7 bases outside the gene matches. This CDR3 is 16 amino acids long. CDR3 region: CASSYLGQGINTEAFF. CDR3 sequence (DNA): TGTGCCAGCAGTTACTTAGGACAGGGGATAAACACTGAAGCTTTCTTT.